Below are 25 T cell receptor beta chains sequenced from a single sample in a study of blood T cells in healthy people across ages. Sample-barcoded 5' priming and a J-beta primer mix drove a second PCR of 7 to 11 cycles. Each CDR3 protein is one row after TCRdb ran MiXCR on the 5' RACE reads. This repertoire shows some 800,000 distinct CDR3 sequences, 20% to 30% found once; its top ten account for roughly 3.5%. The same data also went into a second study, on T cells of mothers and their children.

Input material: blood. The origin of the receptors is a boy younger than 18 in good health.

This clonotype has more than one count but fewer than ten. Its ends do not fully match the called genes, so a read error is possible. The CDR3 reads CASGLNSWGRIRDPWEQYF. DNA for the CDR3: TGTGCCAGCGGTTTAAATTCTTGGGGAAGGATCCGGGACCCATGGGAGCAGTACTTC. This rearrangement joins TRBV12-3 or TRBV12-4 to TRBJ2-7; perhaps D is TRBD1 or TRBD2 (5 bases each). The CDR3 sequence is 19 residues long.

J is TRBJ2-4 and V is TRBV12-3 or TRBV12-4; 8 bases line up with TRBD1. The junction had 5 bases not matched to a gene; V was cut back by 1 base and J by 9 bases. The CDR3 consists of 14 residues. CDR3 sequence: CASSLVGQGSIQYF. The CDR3 nucleotides read TGTGCCAGCAGTTTAGTAGGACAGGGAAGCATTCAGTACTTC.

As concerns this clonotype: The conserved phenylalanine or tryptophan is not found at the CDR3 terminus, so this likely reflects a read error. The limits of the CDR3 on the DNA are not certain, so only TCRdb's listed CDR3 is given. CDR3 sequence: CASSYTST. V and J are TRBV6-5 and TRBJ2-7. Germline V gene data show CDR1 as MNHEY and CDR2 as SVGAGI. The CDR3 comprises 8 residues, both ends counted.

In this sample, this clonotype turned up a few times. The chain carries TRBV19 and TRBJ2-1; maybe TRBD1 (6 bases). This CDR3 is 12 amino acids long. Germline V CDR1 and CDR2: LNHDA, SQIVND (reference sequence). Trimming removed 5 bases at V and 7 bases at J, with 9 bases between. This chain's CDR3 is CASSWGRNEQFF. CDR3 DNA: TGTGCCAGTAGTTGGGGGCGTAATGAGCAGTTCTTC.

Points on this clonotype: At one boundary the junction diverges from the germline segment, which might be a read error. This chain links TRBV12-3 or TRBV12-4 with TRBJ2-3; the match to TRBD2 covers 10 bases. This CDR3 has 15 amino acids. The CDR3 bases are TGTGCCAGCATCGGGGCTAGCGGGGGCACAGATGCGCAGTATTTT. Residues: CASIGASGGTDAQYF.

In its sample, this clonotype was seen a few times. The chain combines TRBV7-2 with TRBJ2-4, with unresolved D. In germline, CDR1 is SGHTA, CDR2 FQGNSA. V was cut by 1 base and J by 6 bases, with 13 bases left in between. The length of the CDR3 is 15 residues. DNA of the CDR3: TGTGCCAGCAGCTTAGTCAGTGACTTGAGAAACATTCAGTACTTC. Its translation is CASSLVSDLRNIQYF.

This clonotype was seen only a few times. This chain links TRBV27 with TRBJ1-2; TRBD1 matches at 8 bases. V dropped 5 bases and J dropped 4; count of bases not matched to a gene: 6. The CDR3 is 14 residues long. Germline CDR1 is MNHEY and CDR2 is SMNVEV (reference sequence). The CDR3 is CASSLRGRAYGYTF. The CDR3 DNA reads TGTGCCAGCAGTCTCAGGGGGCGCGCCTATGGCTACACCTTC.

This clonotype was found a few times. The genes are TRBV5-1 and TRBJ2-7; 10 positions match TRBD1. Germline-derived CDR1 and CDR2 are SGHRS and YFSETQ. The J segment lost 3 bases and the V segment lost 2 bases, leaving 5 bases of the junction unmatched. The CDR3 covers 15 residues. The CDR3 bases are TGCGCCAGCAGCTTATCCGGGACAGGGGTCTACGAGCAGTACTTC. It specifies CASSLSGTGVYEQYF.

The genes are TRBV28 and TRBJ2-5; D is possibly TRBD1 or TRBD2 (6 bases each). The better agreement between TRBJ2-7 and the DNA end casts doubt on the J call. The CDR3 runs to 14 residues. Germline V CDR1 and CDR2: MDHEN, SYDVKM. CDR3: CASSLRGAEREQYF. CDR3 in DNA: TGTGCCAGCAGTTTAAGGGGGGCAGAGCGCGAGCAGTACTTC.

This clonotype was observed a few times. This chain joins TRBV7-2 and TRBJ1-3; no clear D gene. Trimming left V 10 bases short and J 0 bases short, with 10 bases between. The germline V gene has CDR1 SGHTA and CDR2 FQGNSA. CDR3 length: 13 amino acids. CDR3 in amino acids: CAIPMGSGNTIYF. As DNA, the CDR3 is TGTGCCATACCCATGGGCTCTGGAAACACCATATATTTT.

This clonotype was seen a handful of times. The chain employs TRBV12-3 or TRBV12-4 and TRBJ2-7, with D perhaps given as TRBD1 or TRBD2 (5 bases each). Trimming left V 0 bases short and J 2 bases short, with 8 bases between. The CDR3 is 14 residues long. CDR3 DNA sequence: TGTGCCAGCAGTTTAGCGTCGGGGCCCTACGAGCAGTACTTC. It translates to CASSLASGPYEQYF.

There are a few counts of this clonotype. An end of the junction does not agree with germline; a read error may underlie this. The chain employs TRBV19 and TRBJ2-5; D ambiguous. The assigned J gene may be wrong: the sequence end matches TRBJ2-1 better. From germline, CDR1 is LNHDA and CDR2 SQIVND (reference sequence). The CDR3 is 14 amino acids. CDR3 DNA sequence: TGTGCCAGTAGTATAGATAAAGGTTTCAATGGGCAGTTCTTC. Translating gives CASSIDKGFNGQFF.

The table lists this clonotype with a few counts. Since a much larger clone is just one base distant, this may be a read error. The rearrangement joins TRBV2 to TRBJ2-4; D is ambiguous. The germline gives CDR1 SNHLY, CDR2 FYNNEI. V was cut by 0 bases and J by 0 bases, with 15 bases left in between. CDR3 length: 18 residues. The DNA for the CDR3 is TGTGCCAGCAGTGAAGCGAGTTCGGCAGGTAGAGCCAAAAACATTCAGTACTTC. Its protein is CASSEASSAGRAKNIQYF.

V usage is TRBV10-3 and J usage is TRBJ2-5, with 8 bases fitting TRBD1. Matching the DNA end better, TRBJ2-1 makes the J call doubtful. The CDR3 runs 12 residues. The germline gives CDR1 ENHRY, CDR2 SYGVKD. The CDR3 nucleotides are TGTGCCATCAGTGGGACAGGGAGGGAGCAGTTCTTC. Protein sequence: CAISGTGREQFF.

Only one count was recorded for this clonotype. The chain combines TRBV20-1 with TRBJ2-5; a possible D gene is TRBD1 (6 bases). The J call may be faulty, since TRBJ2-7 better matches the DNA end. The V gene's germline CDR1 is DFQATT and CDR2 SNEGSKA (reference sequence). There are 11 residues in the CDR3. CDR3 sequence (DNA): TGCAGTGCCACCAGGGGAGACGAGCAGTACTTC. The encoded protein is CSATRGDEQYF.

In regard to this clonotype: One end of the junction is discordant with germline, which a read error may explain. V usage is TRBV7-2 and J usage is TRBJ2-5; 9 bases agree with TRBD2. Germline CDR1 reads SGHTA; CDR2 reads FQGNSA. The CDR3 has 16 residues. For the CDR3, the DNA is TGTGTCAGCAGCTTAGACAGCGGGGGGTACCAAGAGACCCAGTACTTC. This encodes CVSSLDSGGYQETQYF.

A few counts support this clonotype. The V gene is TRBV7-2, the J gene TRBJ2-2, with 7 positions matching TRBD1. Germline V gene lookup returns CDR1 SGHTA and CDR2 FQGNSA. V was pared by 4 bases and J by 1 base, with 3 bases of the junction left unmatched. The CDR3 has 15 residues. The CDR3 DNA sequence: TGTGCCAGCAGCTCACGGACAGGGAACACCGGGGAGCTGTTTTTT. Translating gives CASSSRTGNTGELFF.

The V gene is TRBV2, the J gene TRBJ1-3; 9 bases fit TRBD1. Trimming cost V 3 bases and J 9 bases; bases outside gene matches: 9. The CDR3 sequence is 15 residues long. CDR1 is SNHLY, CDR2 FYNNEI, per germline. The CDR3 here is CASSDRDRVGVTIYF. The CDR3 DNA follows: TGTGCCAGCAGTGACCGGGACAGGGTTGGGGTCACCATATATTTT.

This clonotype was picked up a small number of times. The chain employs TRBV27 and TRBJ2-5, with 13 bases matching TRBD2. The J call could be wrong; TRBJ2-1 is a better fit for the DNA end. This CDR3 contains 17 residues. Germline assignment: CDR1 MNHEY and CDR2 SMNVEV (reference sequence). The CDR3, as DNA: TGTGCCAGCAGTTTAACTAGCGGGAGGGCTTATTACAATGAGCAGTTCTTC. Its protein product is CASSLTSGRAYYNEQFF.

Only a few counts were recorded for this clonotype. The chain is built from TRBV15 and TRBJ1-5; D ambiguous. The CDR3 is 15 amino acids. Trimming took off 0 bases at V and 0 bases at J, with 6 bases between the two ends. Germline-derived CDR1 and CDR2 are LNHNV and YYDKDF (reference sequence). The DNA of the CDR3 is TGTGCCACCAGCAGAGAGGTGGGTAGCAATCAGCCCCAGCATTTT. It translates to CATSREVGSNQPQHF.

Only a few counts were recorded for this clonotype. The V gene is TRBV10-3, the J gene TRBJ2-7; 14 bases agree with TRBD2. Per the germline V gene, CDR1 is ENHRY and CDR2 is SYGVKD. J lost 6 bases, V lost 1 base, and 8 bases had no gene match. This CDR3 region has 17 residues. CDR3 in DNA: TGTGCCATCAGTGAGTGGGGGACTAGCGGGAGCGTGGGCGAGCAGTACTTC. Encoded protein: CAISEWGTSGSVGEQYF.

This clonotype has just a few counts. V is TRBV20-1 and J is TRBJ1-4; D unresolved. CDR3 size: 12 residues. V was shortened by 6 bases and J by 6 bases, with 11 bases between the two germline ends. The germline CDR1 and CDR2 sequences are DFQATT and SNEGSKA (reference sequence). CDR3 bases: TGCAGTGCCCTCGGCGAGGATGAAAAACTGTTTTTT. This gives the protein CSALGEDEKLFF.

This clonotype has just a few counts. The chain combines TRBV28 with TRBJ2-7, with D maybe TRBD2 (7 bases). Germline CDR1 and CDR2: MDHEN and SYDVKM. V lost 6 bases, J lost 6 bases, and 21 bases lay in between. The CDR3 has 15 residues. The chain's CDR3 is CASSPVEGGPSEQYF. For the CDR3, the DNA is TGTGCCAGCAGCCCCGTGGAGGGGGGGCCTTCCGAGCAGTACTTC. Together with reference TRBV28 and TRBJ2-7, the CDR3 gives the full variable domain: DVKVTQSSRYLVKRTGEKVFLECVQDMDHENMFWYRQDPGLGLRLIYFSYDVKMKEKGDIPEGYSVSREKKERFSLILESASTNQTSMYLCASSPVEGGPSEQYFGPGTRLTVT.

The J gene is TRBJ2-7, the V gene TRBV7-9; the match to TRBD1 covers 7 bases. CDR1 and CDR2 (germline): SEHNR, FQNEAQ (reference sequence). The CDR3 loop spans 14 amino acids. V lost 7 bases, J lost 2 bases, and 8 bases stayed unmatched. In DNA, the CDR3 is TGTGCCAGCACCGGGACAGATAATACCTACGAGCAGTACTTC. Its protein is CASTGTDNTYEQYF.

The rearrangement joins TRBV27 to TRBJ1-5; 11 bases are a match to TRBD1. V was clipped by 5 bases and J by 3 bases; unmatched bases: 6. This CDR3 contains 16 residues. Germline CDR1 reads MNHEY; CDR2 reads SMNVEV (reference sequence). In DNA, the CDR3 is TGTGCCAGCAGTGAGGGACAGGGGGGATTCAATCAGCCCCAGCATTTT. This translates into CASSEGQGGFNQPQHF.